Below, 26 T cell receptor beta chains from the same sample are listed, as sequenced in a study of blood T cell repertoires in COVID-19. Sequencing used immunoSEQ multiplex PCR; TCRdb keeps in-frame clones, though not all of them. The sample lists 250,000 or so clones, about 83% occurring once. Input material: peripheral blood. These TCRs come from a man in his thirties or forties who had recovered from COVID-19.

The V call is TRBV11-3, the J call TRBJ2-2; D may be TRBD2 (5 bases). The CDR3 contains 14 residues. Per germline, CDR1 SGHNT and CDR2 YENEEA. Deletions cut 5 bases from V and 4 bases from J, with 11 bases between. The CDR3 DNA is TGTGCCAGCAGCACCCGGACTTTCACCGGGGAGCTGTTTTTT. This codes for CASSTRTFTGELFF.

This chain uses TRBV14 with TRBJ1-1, with 7 bases lining up with TRBD1. From germline, CDR1 is SGHDN and CDR2 FVKESK. V dropped 5 bases and J dropped 0; count of bases not matched to a gene: 6. The CDR3 is 15 amino acids. The CDR3 nucleotides are TGTGCCAGCAGCAGAAGACAGGGCATGAACACTGAAGCTTTCTTT. It specifies CASSRRQGMNTEAFF.

The J gene is TRBJ2-7, the V gene TRBV5-1; TRBD1 matches 10 bases. This CDR3 region has 15 residues. CDR1 SGHRS and CDR2 YFSETQ come from the germline V gene. V dropped 0 bases and J dropped 4; count of bases not matched to a gene: 4. As DNA, the CDR3 is TGCGCCAGCAGCTTGGTCGGGACAGGGGATTACGAGCAGTACTTC. Protein: CASSLVGTGDYEQYF.

The rearrangement uses TRBV19 and TRBJ1-5; unclear D gene. This CDR3 has 18 residues. V dropped 1 base and J dropped 0 bases, with 16 bases sitting between them. In germline, CDR1 is LNHDA, CDR2 SQIVND (reference sequence). The CDR3 DNA reads TGTGCCAGTAGTATAGGGGAGTTGGGCTTTTATAGCAATCAGCCCCAGCATTTT. Amino acid sequence: CASSIGELGFYSNQPQHF. Variable domain in full (rest from reference TRBV19 and TRBJ1-5): DGGITQSPKYLFRKEGQNVTLSCEQNLNHDAMYWYRQDPGQGLRLIYYSQIVNDFQKGDIAEGYSVSREKKESFPLTVTSAQKNPTAFYLCASSIGELGFYSNQPQHFGDGTRLSIL.

The chain uses TRBV6-5 and TRBJ2-4; the D gene is possibly TRBD2 (5 bases). Germline lookup yields CDR1 MNHEY and CDR2 SVGAGI. The CDR3 is made up of 14 amino acids. V lost 6 bases and J 7 bases, leaving 16 bases between the germline ends. CDR3 nucleotide sequence: TGTGCCAGCAGCCCGGAGGCCCGGTGGAACATTCAGTACTTC. This translates into CASSPEARWNIQYF.

The rearrangement joins TRBV12-3 or TRBV12-4 to TRBJ1-6, with TRBD1 matching over 7 bases. The length of the CDR3 is 13 residues. V shed 5 bases, J shed 7 bases, and the junction held 2 bases outside the gene matches. This CDR3 is CASSGTANSPLHF. CDR3 DNA sequence: TGTGCCAGCAGTGGGACAGCCAATTCACCCCTCCACTTT.

V and J are TRBV7-9 and TRBJ1-4; D ambiguous. The CDR3 loop spans 16 amino acids. Deletions cut 5 bases from V and 7 bases from J, with 20 bases between. Germline CDR1 SEHNR, CDR2 FQNEAQ (reference sequence). The CDR3 spells CASSEGSRGGSEKLFF. DNA of the CDR3: TGTGCCAGCAGCGAGGGATCCCGGGGAGGTAGTGAAAAACTGTTTTTT.

J is TRBJ2-5 and V is TRBV2, with D hard to call. CDR1 is SNHLY and CDR2 is FYNNEI in the germline V gene. The CDR3 is 11 residues long. Trimming removed 11 bases at V and 2 bases at J, with 9 bases between. For the CDR3, the DNA is TGTGCCTGCGAACTTCAAGAGACCCAGTACTTC. It encodes CACELQETQYF. The variable domain in full, completed from reference TRBV2 and TRBJ2-5, reads EPEVTQTPSHQVTQMGQEVILRCVPISNHLYFYWYRQILGQKVEFLVSFYNNEISEKSEIFDDQFSVERPDGSNFTLKIRSTKLEDSAMYFCACELQETQYFGPGTRLLVL.

The chain employs TRBV6-1 and TRBJ2-5, with 10 bases matching TRBD2. Germline CDR1 MNHNS, CDR2 SASEGT. This CDR3 spans 17 amino acids. The V and J ends lost 4 bases and 5 bases, in that order; junction bases with no gene match: 13. In nucleotides, the CDR3 is TGTGCCAGCAGTGCACTATTAAGAGCGGGGGGGCCGGAGACCCAGTACTTC. Translating it yields CASSALLRAGGPETQYF.

The chain combines TRBV14 with TRBJ2-3, with no clear D. The ends were cut back, 3 bases at V and 5 bases at J, with 6 bases in the middle. Germline assignment: CDR1 SGHDN and CDR2 FVKESK. This CDR3 is 12 amino acids long. CDR3 DNA sequence: TGTGCCAGCAGCCACGTGTTAGATACGCAGTATTTT. Translated, it gives CASSHVLDTQYF.

The chain has TRBV19 and TRBJ1-2, with 10 bases that match TRBD1. This CDR3 region has 15 residues. Germline CDR1 and CDR2: LNHDA and SQIVND (reference sequence). Unmatched junction bases numbered 12, after V lost 7 bases and J lost 7 bases. The CDR3 here is CASTTGTGASGGYTF. CDR3 sequence (DNA): TGTGCCAGTACCACCGGGACAGGGGCCTCGGGTGGCTACACCTTC.

The rearrangement joins TRBV9 to TRBJ1-5, with D possibly being TRBD1 (5 bases). Trimming pared 3 bases from V and 6 bases from J, leaving 16 bases between. Germline V gives CDR1 SGDLS, CDR2 YYNGEE. The length of the CDR3 is 15 residues. The CDR3, as DNA: TGTGCCAGCAGCGGAGAAGGCCTAAGGGGTCAGCCCCAGCATTTT. Its translation: CASSGEGLRGQPQHF.

This clone was picked up one time. V is TRBV2 and J is TRBJ1-2; D remains ambiguous. The CDR3 is made up of 15 amino acids. V lost 6 bases and J 4 bases, leaving 18 bases between the germline ends. Per germline, CDR1 SNHLY and CDR2 FYNNEI. The CDR3 region is CASRAERGKSYGYTF. The CDR3 DNA follows: TGTGCCAGCAGGGCAGAACGAGGGAAAAGCTATGGCTACACCTTC.

The J gene is TRBJ1-2, the V gene TRBV20-1; the D is unclear. CDR1 is DFQATT, CDR2 SNEGSKA, per germline (reference sequence). The CDR3 is 10 residues long. Between the trimmed V and J ends, which lost 1 base and 8 bases, there was a span of 5 bases. Written as DNA, the CDR3 is TGCAGTGCTAGAGCGGGGGGCTACACCTTC. It translates to CSARAGGYTF.

CDR3 sequence reads: CASSPSHDSPLHF. Written as DNA, the CDR3 is TGTGCCAGCAGCCCGAGCCACGATTCACCCCTCCACTTT. V usage is TRBV7-7 and J usage is TRBJ1-6; D remains ambiguous. The CDR3 runs to 13 residues. V shed 5 bases and J shed 8 bases, with 10 bases lying between them. Germline CDR1 reads SSHAT; CDR2 reads FNYEAQ (reference sequence).

As to this clone: Other DNA sequences in the sample encode the same CDR3. The rearrangement uses TRBV9 and TRBJ2-7, with a tentative D call TRBD1 (5 bases). The CDR3 runs to 13 residues. The V and J ends lost 2 bases and 2 bases respectively, with 8 bases between them. Germline values: CDR1 SGDLS, CDR2 YYNGEE. In nucleotides, the CDR3 is TGTGCCAGCAGCGTGGGGCAGACCTACGAGCAGTACTTC. It specifies CASSVGQTYEQYF.

This chain uses TRBV2 with TRBJ1-1; no reliable D call. V was clipped by 7 bases and J by 1 base, with 10 bases between them. CDR3 size: 13 residues. The germline gives CDR1 SNHLY, CDR2 FYNNEI. The CDR3: CASNAEKNTEAFF. The CDR3 DNA follows: TGTGCCAGCAACGCAGAAAAGAACACTGAAGCTTTCTTT.

The gene calls are TRBV5-1 and TRBJ1-2; unclear D gene. The V end lost 0 bases, the J end lost 5 bases, and 8 bases lay between the germline ends. Germline V lookup: CDR1 SGHRS, CDR2 YFSETQ. CDR3 length equals 13 residues. CDR3 sequence reads: CASSLDPPYGYTF. The CDR3 region has the DNA TGCGCCAGCAGCTTGGATCCTCCGTATGGCTACACCTTC.

This chain joins TRBV19 and TRBJ2-2, with TRBD1 identical over 7 bases. Trimming took 4 bases from V and 3 from J; bases not matched to a gene: 5. The CDR3 is made up of 15 amino acids. Germline CDR1 and CDR2: LNHDA and SQIVND (reference sequence). The CDR3 protein is CASSSDRAYTGELFF. The CDR3 DNA reads as TGTGCCAGTAGTAGTGACAGGGCTTACACCGGGGAGCTGTTTTTT.

The V gene is TRBV29-1, the J gene TRBJ2-3; D gene unclear. CDR1 and CDR2 (germline): SQVTM, ANQGSEA. V was clipped by 0 bases and J by 6 bases, with 4 bases between them. CDR3 length: 11 residues. CDR3 bases: TGCAGCGTTGAAGATACTGATACGCAGTATTTT. This sequence encodes CSVEDTDTQYF.

This clone turned up a few times. This chain connects TRBV21-1 to TRBJ2-7; the table gives TRBD1 as D, unverified against the DNA. TRBV21-1 is shown as a pseudogene. The CDR3 extends over 14 amino acids. In DNA, the CDR3 is TGTGCCAGCAGCAACTCGACAGGGCTGGACGAGCAGTACTTC. Its translation: CASSNSTGLDEQYF.

The rearrangement uses TRBV5-1 and TRBJ1-4; 8 positions agree with TRBD1. The CDR3 runs to 15 residues. The trim removed 5 bases at V and 4 bases at J, leaving 7 bases unmatched. Germline loops: CDR1 SGHRS, CDR2 YFSETQ. The CDR3 region has the DNA TGCGCCAGCAGACCAGGAGGACAGGGTAATGAAAAACTGTTTTTT. It is translated as CASRPGGQGNEKLFF.

The J gene is TRBJ2-3, the V gene TRBV29-1; TRBD2 might be the D (7 bases). CDR1 and CDR2 from the germline V gene are SQVTM and ANQGSEA. V lost 7 bases, J lost 4 bases, and 18 bases lay in between. The CDR3 has 14 amino acids. CDR3 protein: CSARSRGAPDTQYF. CDR3 nucleotides: TGCAGCGCTCGATCCCGGGGGGCCCCAGATACGCAGTATTTT.

V gene TRBV5-1 combines with J gene TRBJ2-5; D possibly corresponds to TRBD2 (5 bases). Germline values: CDR1 SGHRS, CDR2 YFSETQ. The CDR3 has 12 amino acids. Trimming took 5 bases from V and 3 from J, leaving 8 bases between them. The CDR3 nucleotides read TGCGCCAGCAGTCGGGGAGAAGAGACCCAGTACTTC. This codes for CASSRGEETQYF. The variable domain in full, completed from reference TRBV5-1 and TRBJ2-5, reads KAGVTQTPRYLIKTRGQQVTLSCSPISGHRSVSWYQQTPGQGLQFLFEYFSETQRNKGNFPGRFSGRQFSNSRSEMNVSTLELGDSALYLCASSRGEETQYFGPGTRLLVL.

This chain connects TRBV6-5 to TRBJ2-7, with D perhaps matching TRBD2 (5 bases). V was shortened by 10 bases and J by 4 bases, with 11 bases between the two germline ends. The CDR3 has 11 residues. Germline CDR1 reads MNHEY; CDR2 reads SVGAGI. The CDR3 DNA follows: TGTGCCACCCACCGGGGTTACGAGCAGTACTTC. As protein: CATHRGYEQYF.

This clone was counted between two and nine times. The genes are TRBV10-2 and TRBJ2-6; TRBD1 is a possible D gene (5 bases). V lost 3 bases, J lost 0 bases, and 12 bases lay in between. The V gene's germline CDR1 is WSHSY and CDR2 SAAADI. This CDR3 has 17 residues. CDR3 coding DNA: TGCGCCAGCAGTGAAGGGGTCACCTACTCTGGGGCCAACGTCCTGACTTTC. Amino acids: CASSEGVTYSGANVLTF.